The subject of this entry is one T cell receptor beta chain. The data were obtained in a study of blood T cell repertoires in COVID-19. Study-wide background: Samples representing acute and convalescent COVID-19 were sourced from the United States, Italy and Spain. The analysed material was cDNA or gDNA that came from T cells, B-cell-depleted T cells, or PBMCs.

TCRdb's table, derived via immunoSEQ multiplex PCR, lists solely in-frame clones and lacks some. In the table there are 120,000 or so clones, over 75% of which are singletons. This clonotype was obtained from a man at least 80 years old with active or convalescent COVID-19. Input material: peripheral blood.

CDR3 DNA sequence: TGTGCCAGCAGGGTATGGACAGGGGGCCGATATAGCAATCAGCCCCAGCATTTT. Translating it yields CASRVWTGGRYSNQPQHF. This chain uses TRBV28 with TRBJ1-5; 11 nucleotides line up with TRBD1. The CDR3 sequence is 18 residues long. With V trimmed by 6 bases and J by 0 bases, 10 bases remained unmatched. Germline V lookup: CDR1 MDHEN, CDR2 SYDVKM.